A single T cell receptor (beta chain) is shown here with its context. Antigen: not known. Peripheral blood came from all dose cohorts at three timepoints. The length of the CDR3 is 13 residues. V gave up 5 bases and J gave up 0 bases, with 7 bases separating them. The V gene's germline CDR1 is MDHEN and CDR2 SYDVKM. Generated by immunoSEQ multiplex PCR, the TCRdb table keeps only in-frame clones and is missing some. This table holds about 35,000 clones, nearly 75% found once. This entry is derived from a study of OX40 agonist ivuxolimab in advanced cancers. Study-level results: At 0.1 to 3.0 mg/kg, clonal expansion of CD4+ and CD8+ blood T cells had occurred by week 6. Compared with others, partial responders at 0.1-3.0 mg/kg displayed clonal expansion among the lowest.

The input for sequencing was CD4+ or CD8+ T cells sorted from blood, taken in a trial of the OX40 agonist ivuxolimab. This rearrangement joins TRBV28 to TRBJ1-1; D remains ambiguous. The receptor was isolated from an adult with an advanced solid tumor such as melanoma, head and neck, liver or kidney cancer. DNA of the CDR3: TGTGCCAGCAGTCGGGTGGTGAACACTGAAGCTTTCTTT. It codes for CASSRVVNTEAFF.